Below, 10 T cell receptor beta chains from the same sample are listed, as sequenced in a study of STAT5B mutations in CD4+ large granular lymphocyte leukemia. TCRdb's table, derived via immunoSEQ multiplex PCR, lists solely in-frame clones and lacks some. The data show tens of thousands of clones, with nearly 80% seen just once and about 2.7% held by the top ten. The specimen sequenced was CD4+ T cells from blood buffy coats. The source of these receptors is a human donor in good health.

V and J are TRBV6-6 and TRBJ2-5; 12 bases are shared with TRBD2. Germline V CDR1 and CDR2: MNHNY, SVGAGI (reference sequence). Germline trimming cut 5 bases from V and 5 bases from J; bases unmatched to any gene: 9. The CDR3 has 16 amino acids. The CDR3 DNA is TGTGCCAGCAGTCGTGGACTAGCGGGAAAGGGGGAGACCCAGTACTTC. It encodes CASSRGLAGKGETQYF.

The chain recombines TRBV6-1 with TRBJ2-7, with a weak D call TRBD2 (5 bases). The germline gives CDR1 MNHNS, CDR2 SASEGT. Trimming took off 2 bases at V and 5 bases at J, with 13 bases between the two ends. This CDR3 is 14 amino acids long. The CDR3 spells CASSERPTGNEQYF. CDR3 coding DNA: TGTGCCAGCAGTGAACGTCCAACCGGGAACGAGCAGTACTTC.

The chain carries TRBV6-6 and TRBJ2-5, with D possibly being TRBD2 (5 bases). Germline lookup yields CDR1 MNHNY and CDR2 SVGAGI (reference sequence). The CDR3 consists of 14 residues. V was clipped by 5 bases and J by 0 bases, with 10 bases between them. CDR3 coding DNA: TGTGCCAGCAGTACCGGCGGGTACCAAGAGACCCAGTACTTC. This translates into CASSTGGYQETQYF.

As DNA, the CDR3 is TGTGCCACCAGCAGCACTAGGACTAGCACAGATACGCAGTATTTT. It is translated as CATSSTRTSTDTQYF. The gene calls are TRBV15 and TRBJ2-3; a weak D match, TRBD2 (5 bases). V was trimmed by 3 bases and J by 0 bases, leaving 10 bases between them. Germline-derived CDR1 and CDR2 are LNHNV and YYDKDF (reference sequence). The CDR3 has 15 amino acids.

The rearrangement uses TRBV5-1 and TRBJ2-4; D remains ambiguous. Trimming pared 0 bases from V and 8 bases from J, leaving 12 bases between. This CDR3 comprises 14 residues. Germline CDR1 and CDR2: SGHRS and YFSETQ. In nucleotides, the CDR3 is TGCGCCAGCAGCTTGGAACCTCCCTGGGACATTCAGTACTTC. It translates to CASSLEPPWDIQYF.

This chain links TRBV2 with TRBJ2-2, with 8 positions matching TRBD2. The CDR3 spans 17 residues. The V gene end was trimmed by 2 bases and the J gene end by 0 bases; junction bases not matched to a gene: 5. The germline V gene has CDR1 SNHLY and CDR2 FYNNEI. CDR3 residues: CASSERFGGANTGELFF. CDR3 nucleotide sequence: TGTGCCAGCAGTGAAAGATTCGGGGGGGCGAACACCGGGGAGCTGTTTTTT.

This rearrangement joins TRBV18 to TRBJ2-5, with D perhaps matching TRBD2 (5 bases). This CDR3 is 14 amino acids long. The germline V gene has CDR1 KGHSH and CDR2 LQKENI. Trimming pared 3 bases from V and 5 bases from J, leaving 13 bases between. The CDR3 coding sequence is TGTGCCAGCTCACCGCCGGGGTATCAGGAGACCCAGTACTTC. It specifies CASSPPGYQETQYF.

This clone was recorded a few times. The V call is TRBV19, the J call TRBJ1-3; D possibly corresponds to TRBD1 (6 bases). Germline assignment: CDR1 LNHDA and CDR2 SQIVND (reference sequence). Trimming left V 7 bases short and J 6 bases short, with 16 bases between. The CDR3 spans 14 residues. The CDR3 spells CASTPGQGKNTIYF. CDR3 bases: TGTGCCAGTACCCCCGGGCAGGGGAAAAACACCATATATTTT.

This clone was detected only a few times. The J gene is TRBJ1-2, the V gene TRBV11-2; D not certain. This CDR3 is 17 amino acids long. The germline gives CDR1 SGHAT, CDR2 FQNNGV. Trimming removed 0 bases from V and 2 bases from J, with 16 bases in between. DNA of the CDR3: TGTGCCAGCAGCTTAGATCGGGCTCAAACAAGAAACTATGGCTACACCTTC. Amino acids: CASSLDRAQTRNYGYTF.

In its sample, this clone was seen a few times. The gene calls are TRBV5-4 and TRBJ1-1; D might be TRBD1 (5 bases). The V gene lost 0 bases and the J gene lost 3 bases, with 12 bases spanning the gap. The length of the CDR3 is 15 residues. Germline CDR1 SGHNT, CDR2 YYREEE (reference sequence). The CDR3 protein is CASSLDPLGDTEAFF. The CDR3 DNA is TGTGCCAGCAGCTTGGATCCACTAGGGGACACTGAAGCTTTCTTT.